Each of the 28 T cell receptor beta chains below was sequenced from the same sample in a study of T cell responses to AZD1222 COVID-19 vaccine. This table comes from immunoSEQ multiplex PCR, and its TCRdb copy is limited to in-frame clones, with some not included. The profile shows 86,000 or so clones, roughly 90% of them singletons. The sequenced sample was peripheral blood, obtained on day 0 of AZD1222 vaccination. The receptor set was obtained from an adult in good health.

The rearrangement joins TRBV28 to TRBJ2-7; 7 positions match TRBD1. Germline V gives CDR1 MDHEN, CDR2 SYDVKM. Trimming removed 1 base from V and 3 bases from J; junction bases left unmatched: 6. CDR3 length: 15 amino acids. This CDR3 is CASSLLGGDLYEQYF. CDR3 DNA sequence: TGTGCCAGCAGTTTATTAGGGGGCGATCTCTACGAGCAGTACTTC.

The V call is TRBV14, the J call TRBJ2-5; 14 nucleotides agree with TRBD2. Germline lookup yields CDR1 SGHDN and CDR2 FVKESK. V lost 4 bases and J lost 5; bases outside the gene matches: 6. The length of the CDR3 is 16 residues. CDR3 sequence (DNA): TGTGCCAGCAGCCGGGGACTAGCGGGAGTGTGGGAGACCCAGTACTTC. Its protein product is CASSRGLAGVWETQYF. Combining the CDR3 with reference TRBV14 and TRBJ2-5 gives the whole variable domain EAGVTQFPSHSVIEKGQTVTLRCDPISGHDNLYWYRRVMGKEIKFLLHFVKESKQDESGMPNNRFLAERTGGTYSTLKVQPAELEDSGVYFCASSRGLAGVWETQYFGPGTRLLVL.

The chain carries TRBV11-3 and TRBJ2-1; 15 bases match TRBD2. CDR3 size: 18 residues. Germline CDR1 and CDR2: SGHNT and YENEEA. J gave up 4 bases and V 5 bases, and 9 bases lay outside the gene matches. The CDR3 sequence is CASSQPRGLAGGYNEQFF. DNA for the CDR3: TGTGCCAGCAGCCAGCCCAGGGGACTAGCGGGAGGTTACAATGAGCAGTTCTTC. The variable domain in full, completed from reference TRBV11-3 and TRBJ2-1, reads EAGVVQSPRYKIIEKKQPVAFWCNPISGHNTLYWYLQNLGQGPELLIRYENEEAVDDSQLPKDRFSAERLKGVDSTLKIQPAELGDSAVYLCASSQPRGLAGGYNEQFFGPGTRLTVL.

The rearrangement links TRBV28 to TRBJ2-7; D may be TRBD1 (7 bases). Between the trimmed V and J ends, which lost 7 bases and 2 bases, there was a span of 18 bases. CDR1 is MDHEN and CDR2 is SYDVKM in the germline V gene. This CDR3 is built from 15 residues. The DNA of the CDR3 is TGTGCCAGCATTACGACAGGGAGGAATACCTACGAGCAGTACTTC. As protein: CASITTGRNTYEQYF.

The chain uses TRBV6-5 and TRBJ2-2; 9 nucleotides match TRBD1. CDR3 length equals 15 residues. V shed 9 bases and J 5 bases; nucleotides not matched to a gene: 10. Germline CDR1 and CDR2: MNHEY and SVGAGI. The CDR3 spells CASSTQGALTGELFF. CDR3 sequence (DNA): TGTGCCAGTTCGACACAGGGGGCGTTAACCGGGGAGCTGTTTTTT.

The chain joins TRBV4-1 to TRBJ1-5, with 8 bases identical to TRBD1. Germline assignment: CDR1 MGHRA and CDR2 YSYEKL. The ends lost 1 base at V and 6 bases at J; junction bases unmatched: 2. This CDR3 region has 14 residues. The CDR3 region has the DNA TGCGCCAGCAGCCAAGTGACAGGGGCTCAGCCCCAGCATTTT. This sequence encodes CASSQVTGAQPQHF.

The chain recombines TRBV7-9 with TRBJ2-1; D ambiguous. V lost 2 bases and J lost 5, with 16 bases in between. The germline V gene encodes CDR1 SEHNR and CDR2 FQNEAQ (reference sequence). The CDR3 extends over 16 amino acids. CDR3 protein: CASSLPGGSGHNEQFF. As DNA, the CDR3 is TGTGCCAGCAGCTTACCGGGCGGAAGTGGACACAATGAGCAGTTCTTC.

The CDR3 loop reads CASQGDRGSYEQYF. The CDR3, as DNA: TGCGCCAGCCAGGGGGACCGAGGAAGCTACGAGCAGTACTTC. The rearrangement links TRBV10-2 to TRBJ2-7; 7 positions agree with TRBD1. Trimming took 8 bases from V and 3 from J; bases not matched to a gene: 10. Germline V gene data show CDR1 as WSHSY and CDR2 as SAAADI. There are 14 residues in the CDR3.

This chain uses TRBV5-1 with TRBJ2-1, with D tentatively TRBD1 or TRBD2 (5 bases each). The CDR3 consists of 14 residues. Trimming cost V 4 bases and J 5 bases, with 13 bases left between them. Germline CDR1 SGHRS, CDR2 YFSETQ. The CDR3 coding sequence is TGCGCCAGCAGCCTCCCCCAGGGAGACAATGAGCAGTTCTTC. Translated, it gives CASSLPQGDNEQFF.

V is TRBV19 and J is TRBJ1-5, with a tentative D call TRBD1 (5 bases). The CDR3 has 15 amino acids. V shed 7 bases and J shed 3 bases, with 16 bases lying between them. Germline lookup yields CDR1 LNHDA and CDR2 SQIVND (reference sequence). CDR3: CASKGVGRANQPQHF. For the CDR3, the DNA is TGTGCCAGTAAAGGGGTGGGGCGCGCCAATCAGCCCCAGCATTTT.

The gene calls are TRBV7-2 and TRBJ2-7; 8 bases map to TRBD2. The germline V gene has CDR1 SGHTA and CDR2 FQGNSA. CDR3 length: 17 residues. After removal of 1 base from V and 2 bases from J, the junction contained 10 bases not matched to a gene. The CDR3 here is CASSLGPSAGGTYEQYF. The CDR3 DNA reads TGTGCCAGCAGCTTAGGACCCTCCGCGGGGGGAACCTACGAGCAGTACTTC.

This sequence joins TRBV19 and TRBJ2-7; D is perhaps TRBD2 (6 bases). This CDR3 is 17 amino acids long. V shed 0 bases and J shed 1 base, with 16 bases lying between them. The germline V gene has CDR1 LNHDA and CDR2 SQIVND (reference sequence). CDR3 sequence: CASSIDVREFNSYEQYF. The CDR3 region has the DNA TGTGCCAGTAGTATAGATGTACGGGAGTTCAATTCCTACGAGCAGTACTTC. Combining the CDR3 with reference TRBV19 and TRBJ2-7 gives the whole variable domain DGGITQSPKYLFRKEGQNVTLSCEQNLNHDAMYWYRQDPGQGLRLIYYSQIVNDFQKGDIAEGYSVSREKKESFPLTVTSAQKNPTAFYLCASSIDVREFNSYEQYFGPGTRLTVT.

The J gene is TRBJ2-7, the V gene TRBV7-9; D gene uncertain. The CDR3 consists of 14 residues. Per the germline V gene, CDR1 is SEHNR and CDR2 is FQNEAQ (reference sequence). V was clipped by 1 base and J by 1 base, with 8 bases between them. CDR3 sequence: CASSLGADSYEQYF. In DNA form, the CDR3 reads TGTGCCAGCAGCTTAGGTGCAGATTCCTACGAGCAGTACTTC.

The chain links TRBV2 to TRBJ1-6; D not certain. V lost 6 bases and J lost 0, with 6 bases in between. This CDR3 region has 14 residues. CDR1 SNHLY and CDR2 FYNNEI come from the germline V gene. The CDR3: CASRVSSYNSPLHF. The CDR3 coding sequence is TGTGCCAGCAGGGTGAGCTCCTATAATTCACCCCTCCACTTT.

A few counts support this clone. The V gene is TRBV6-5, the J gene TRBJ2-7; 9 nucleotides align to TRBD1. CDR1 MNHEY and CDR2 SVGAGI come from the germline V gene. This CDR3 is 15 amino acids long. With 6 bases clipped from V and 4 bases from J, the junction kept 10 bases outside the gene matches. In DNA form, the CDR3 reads TGTGCCAGCAGCTCCTTCGGGACAGGGCCTTACGAGCAGTACTTC. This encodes CASSSFGTGPYEQYF.

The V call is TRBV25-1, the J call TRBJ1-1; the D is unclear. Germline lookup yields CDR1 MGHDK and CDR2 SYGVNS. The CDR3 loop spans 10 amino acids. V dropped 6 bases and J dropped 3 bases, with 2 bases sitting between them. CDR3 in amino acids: CASRDTEAFF. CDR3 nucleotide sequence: TGTGCCAGCAGGGACACTGAAGCTTTCTTT.

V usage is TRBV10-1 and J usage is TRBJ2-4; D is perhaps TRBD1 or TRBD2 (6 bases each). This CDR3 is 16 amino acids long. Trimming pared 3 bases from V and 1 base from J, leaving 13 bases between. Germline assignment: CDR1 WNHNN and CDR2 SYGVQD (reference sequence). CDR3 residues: CASSDGGEEAKNIQYF. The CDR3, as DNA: TGCGCCAGCAGTGACGGGGGCGAGGAGGCCAAAAACATTCAGTACTTC.

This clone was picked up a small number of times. The CDR3 protein is CASSVGSVLAGLETQYF. CDR3 bases: TGTGCCAGCAGCGTCGGAAGCGTACTGGCAGGGCTAGAGACCCAGTACTTC. The chain recombines TRBV9 with TRBJ2-5; D may be TRBD1 (5 bases). The CDR3 contains 17 residues. CDR1 and CDR2 from the germline V gene are SGDLS and YYNGEE. With 2 bases removed from V and 4 bases from J, the gap between germline ends came to 21 bases.

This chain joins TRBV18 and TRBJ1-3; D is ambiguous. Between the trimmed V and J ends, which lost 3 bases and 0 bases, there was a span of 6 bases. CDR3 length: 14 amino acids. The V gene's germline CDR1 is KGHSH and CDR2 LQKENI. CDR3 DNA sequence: TGTGCCAGCTCACCGGACTACTCTGGAAACACCATATATTTT. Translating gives CASSPDYSGNTIYF.

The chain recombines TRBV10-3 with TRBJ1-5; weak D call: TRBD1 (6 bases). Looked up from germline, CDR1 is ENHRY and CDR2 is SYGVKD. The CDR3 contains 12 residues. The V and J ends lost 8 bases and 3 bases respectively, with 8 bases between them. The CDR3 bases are TGTGCCATCGGACAGTTCAATCAGCCCCAGCATTTT. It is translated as CAIGQFNQPQHF.

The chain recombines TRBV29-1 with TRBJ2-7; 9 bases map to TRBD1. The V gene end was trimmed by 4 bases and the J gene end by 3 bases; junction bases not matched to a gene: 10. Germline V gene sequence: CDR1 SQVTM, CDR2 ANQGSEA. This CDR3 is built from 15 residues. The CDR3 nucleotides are TGCAGCGTTGGCTTGACGGGACAGGGATTCTACGAGCAGTACTTC. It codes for CSVGLTGQGFYEQYF.

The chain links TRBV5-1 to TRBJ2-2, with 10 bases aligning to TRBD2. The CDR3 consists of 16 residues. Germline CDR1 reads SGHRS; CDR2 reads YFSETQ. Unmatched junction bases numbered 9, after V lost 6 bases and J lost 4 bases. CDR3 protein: CASNLAGGATTGELFF. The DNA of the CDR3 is TGCGCCAGCAACTTAGCGGGGGGCGCGACCACCGGGGAGCTGTTTTTT.

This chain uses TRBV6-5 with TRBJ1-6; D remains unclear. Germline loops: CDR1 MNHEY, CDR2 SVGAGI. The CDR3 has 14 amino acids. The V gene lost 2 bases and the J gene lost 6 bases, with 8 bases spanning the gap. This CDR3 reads CASSYRQANSPLHF. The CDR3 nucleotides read TGTGCCAGCAGTTACCGGCAGGCTAATTCACCCCTCCACTTT.

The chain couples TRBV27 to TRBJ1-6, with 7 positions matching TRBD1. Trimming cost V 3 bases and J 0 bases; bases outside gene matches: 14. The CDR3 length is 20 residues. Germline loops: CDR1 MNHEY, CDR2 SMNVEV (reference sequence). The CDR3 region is CASSFGQALGKSSYNSPLHF. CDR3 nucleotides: TGTGCCAGCAGTTTTGGACAGGCCCTAGGCAAAAGCTCCTATAATTCACCCCTCCACTTT.

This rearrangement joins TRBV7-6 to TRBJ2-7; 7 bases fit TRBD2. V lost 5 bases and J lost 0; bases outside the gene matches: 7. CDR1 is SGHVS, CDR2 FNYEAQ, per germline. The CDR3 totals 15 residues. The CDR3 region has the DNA TGTGCCAGCAGCACAGGAGCGGGATCCTCCTACGAGCAGTACTTC. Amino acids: CASSTGAGSSYEQYF.

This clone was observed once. The CDR3 is CASSPGQGYYGYTF. The CDR3 DNA reads TGTGCCAGCTCACCGGGACAGGGCTACTATGGCTACACCTTC. The chain joins TRBV18 to TRBJ1-2; 9 bases match TRBD1. This CDR3 has 14 residues. Germline V gene data show CDR1 as KGHSH and CDR2 as LQKENI. With V trimmed by 3 bases and J by 3 bases, 2 bases remained unmatched.

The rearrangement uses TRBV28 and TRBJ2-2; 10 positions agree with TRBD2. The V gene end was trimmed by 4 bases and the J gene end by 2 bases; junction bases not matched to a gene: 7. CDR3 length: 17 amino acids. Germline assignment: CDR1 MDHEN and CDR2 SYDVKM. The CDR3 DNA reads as TGTGCCAGCAGTTCCCCCCCTAGCGGGAGAAACACCGGGGAGCTGTTTTTT. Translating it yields CASSSPPSGRNTGELFF.

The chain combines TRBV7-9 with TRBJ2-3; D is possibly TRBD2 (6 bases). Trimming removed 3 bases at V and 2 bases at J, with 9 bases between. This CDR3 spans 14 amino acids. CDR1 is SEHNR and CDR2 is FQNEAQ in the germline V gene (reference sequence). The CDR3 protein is CASSFGGDTDTQYF. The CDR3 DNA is TGTGCCAGCAGCTTCGGAGGGGACACAGATACGCAGTATTTT.